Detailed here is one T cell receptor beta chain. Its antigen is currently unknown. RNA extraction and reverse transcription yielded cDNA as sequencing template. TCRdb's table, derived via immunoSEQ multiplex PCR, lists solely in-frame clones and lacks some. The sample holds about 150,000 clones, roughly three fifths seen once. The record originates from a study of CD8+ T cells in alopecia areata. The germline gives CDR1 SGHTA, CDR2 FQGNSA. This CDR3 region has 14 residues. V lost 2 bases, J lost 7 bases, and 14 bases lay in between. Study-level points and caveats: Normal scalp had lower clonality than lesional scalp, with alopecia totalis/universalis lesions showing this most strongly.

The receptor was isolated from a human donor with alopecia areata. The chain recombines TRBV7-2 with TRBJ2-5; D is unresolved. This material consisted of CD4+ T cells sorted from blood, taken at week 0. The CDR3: CASSLPQRAGTQYF. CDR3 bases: TGTGCCAGCAGCTTACCCCAGCGAGCCGGGACCCAGTACTTC.